The T cell receptor (beta chain) under discussion was sequenced for a study of cytomegalovirus exposure and HLA in healthy donors. Looking at the study overall: Early release data held roughly 90 million unique TCRs from HLA-typed donors.

PCR employed 60 Vbeta and 13 Jbeta primers. This table comes from immunoSEQ multiplex PCR, and its TCRdb copy is limited to in-frame clones, with some not included. The sample contains about 160,000 clones, roughly 84% of which appear only once. This TCR derives from a young man in good health and CMV-seropositive. Sample: PBMCs.

CDR3 amino acids: CASSEARGQSTDTQYF. The CDR3 DNA reads as TGTGCCAGCAGTGAAGCGCGCGGCCAGAGCACAGATACGCAGTATTTT. The chain has TRBV6-1 and TRBJ2-3; D not resolved. CDR1 is MNHNS, CDR2 SASEGT, per germline. The CDR3 length is 16 residues. Trimming shortened V by 0 bases and J by 0 bases, and 10 bases separated the two germline ends.